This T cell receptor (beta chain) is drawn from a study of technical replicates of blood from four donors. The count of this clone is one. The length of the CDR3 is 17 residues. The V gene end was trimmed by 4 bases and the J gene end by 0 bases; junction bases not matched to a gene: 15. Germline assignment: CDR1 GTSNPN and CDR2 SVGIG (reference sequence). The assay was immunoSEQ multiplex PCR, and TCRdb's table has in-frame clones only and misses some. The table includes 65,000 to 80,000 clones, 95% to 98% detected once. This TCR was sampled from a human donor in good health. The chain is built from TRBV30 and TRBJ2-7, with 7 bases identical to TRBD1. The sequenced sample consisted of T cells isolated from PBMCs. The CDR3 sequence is CAWTHTRGGSSSYEQYF. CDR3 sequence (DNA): TGTGCCTGGACCCATACGCGAGGGGGCAGCAGCTCCTACGAGCAGTACTTC.